Listed below are T cell receptor beta chains from one sample, sequenced in a study of CD8+ T cells in alopecia areata. Repertoires were generated with immunoSEQ multiplex PCR, while TCRdb's copy carries only in-frame clones and drops some. The sample comprises hundreds of thousands of clones, about 60% of which are singletons, and under 0.5% rests with the top ten. Sequenced here: CD4+ T cells sorted from blood, sampled at week 0. The receptors originated from a human donor with alopecia areata. Both conserved end residues are part of each CDR3. The order of the fields is V gene, clone size, D gene, J gene, CDR3 DNA, CDR3 protein. A D gene is named only where the DNA matches it firmly. Some rows have no size entry. The others give once, few or many, or a class for an expanded clone.

TRBV4-1	NA	NA	TRBJ1-1	TGCGCCAGCAGCCGCCCATCACAGGGCACTGAAGCTTTCTTT	CASSRPSQGTEAFF
TRBV14	NA	NA	TRBJ1-1	TGTGCCAGCAGCCGAGCCTTGAACACTGAAGCTTTCTTT	CASSRALNTEAFF
TRBV6-6	few	NA	TRBJ1-6	TGTGCCAGCAGTTACTCTGAGAATTCACCCCTCCACTTT	CASSYSENSPLHF
TRBV6-1	NA	NA	TRBJ1-1	TGTGCCAGCAGTACCGACAGGTGGGCCACTGAAGCTTTCTTT	CASSTDRWATEAFF
TRBV7-3	NA	NA	TRBJ2-1	TGTGCCAGCAGCTTAAGTGGCACACACAATGAGCAGTTCTTC	CASSLSGTHNEQFF
TRBV27	NA	TRBD1	TRBJ1-5	TGTGCCAGCAGTTTACGGGGGACAGGGACAAGCAATCAGCCCCAGCATTTT	CASSLRGTGTSNQPQHF
TRBV30	NA	NA	TRBJ2-7	TGTGCCTGGAGTGTAGGGTTAGGACACCAGGAGCAGTACTTC	CAWSVGLGHQEQYF
TRBV27	NA	NA	TRBJ2-5	TGTGCCAGCAGTTTTACGGGATTGGAGACCCAGTACTTC	CASSFTGLETQYF
TRBV11-2	NA	TRBD2	TRBJ2-3	TGTGCCAGCAGCTTATATCTTAGCGGGAGGGCCGATACGCAGTATTTT	CASSLYLSGRADTQYF
TRBV9	NA	NA	TRBJ1-6	TGTGCCAGCAGCACAGGGACGGTCTATAATTCACCCCTCCACTTT	CASSTGTVYNSPLHF
TRBV30	once	NA	TRBJ2-3	TGTGCCTGGAGCTGGGCGGCAGCCACAGATACGCAGTATTTT	CAWSWAAATDTQYF
TRBV9	few	TRBD1	TRBJ2-2	TGTGCCAGCAGGACAGGGGGCGGGACCGGGGAGCTGTTTTTT	CASRTGGGTGELFF
TRBV18	NA	TRBD2	TRBJ2-3	TGTGCCAGCTCACCCAGAAGCGGGGGAAGCACAGATACGCAGTATTTT	CASSPRSGGSTDTQYF
TRBV5-1	NA	NA	TRBJ2-6	TGCGCCAGCAGCTTGGCTACAGGGAGCTCTGGGGCCAACGTCCTGACTTTC	CASSLATGSSGANVLTF
TRBV25-1	NA	TRBD2	TRBJ2-7	TGTGCCAGCAGATTGCGGGGGGCCTACGAGCAGTACTTC	CASRLRGAYEQYF
TRBV2	few	NA	TRBJ2-4	TGTGCCAGCAGCCTGGAGGCAGGGGAAAACATTCAGTACTTC	CASSLEAGENIQYF
TRBV5-1	NA	NA	TRBJ2-3	TGCGCCAGCAGCGGGGGGACAGCGGAAGATACGCAGTATTTT	CASSGGTAEDTQYF
TRBV15	NA	TRBD1	TRBJ2-7	TGTGCCACCAGTGCGGGACAGGTAAACTACGAGCAGTACTTC	CATSAGQVNYEQYF
TRBV6-5	NA	NA	TRBJ2-3	TGTGCCAGCAGTTACTCTCGTACGGCCGGGGCAGATACGCAGTATTTT	CASSYSRTAGADTQYF
TRBV9	few	TRBD2	TRBJ2-6	TGTGCCAGCAGCGTAAACAGGACTAGGGCTTTAGGGGCCAACGTCCTGACTTTC	CASSVNRTRALGANVLTF
TRBV29-1	few	NA	TRBJ2-1	TGCAGCGTTGAAGATGGAGTCAATGAGCAGTTCTTC	CSVEDGVNEQFF
TRBV30	NA	NA	TRBJ1-2	TGTGCCTGGAGTGTAGGCAGGGGTTCATATGGCTACACCTTC	CAWSVGRGSYGYTF
TRBV29-1	few	NA	TRBJ2-7	TGCAGCGTTGAGGCTCAGGGCTTGGAGCAGTACTTC	CSVEAQGLEQYF
TRBV30	NA	NA	TRBJ1-4	TGTGCCTGGAGTGTTACAGGGAGACAGGAAAAACTGTTTTTT	CAWSVTGRQEKLFF
TRBV29-1	NA	TRBD1	TRBJ1-1	TGCAGCGTCCTAAGGACAGGGTATAGCGACACTGAAGCTTTCTTT	CSVLRTGYSDTEAFF
TRBV23-1	few	NA	TRBJ1-2	TGCGCCAGCAGTCAATCAACCGGGAATGGCTACACCTTC	CASSQSTGNGYTF
TRBV30	once	NA	TRBJ2-7	TGTGCCTGGAGTACGTGGAGCTCCTACGAGCAGTACTTC	CAWSTWSSYEQYF
TRBV5-1	NA	NA	TRBJ2-1	TGCGCCAGCAGCTTGGGTGGCCCCTACAATGAGCAGTTCTTC	CASSLGGPYNEQFF
TRBV6-6	NA	NA	TRBJ1-2	TGTGCCAGCAGCCGCAGTGCTAACTATGGCTACACCTTC	CASSRSANYGYTF
TRBV27	NA	TRBD1	TRBJ1-2	TGTGCCAGCTCAGAGCGACAGGGTGGCGGCTATGGCTACACCTTC	CASSERQGGGYGYTF